This T cell receptor beta chain was observed in a study of radiation and T cells in renal cell carcinoma. The data were produced by immunoSEQ multiplex PCR, yet TCRdb's version contains in-frame clones alone and is incomplete. The sample consists of just under 150,000 clones, 75% to 90% of them appearing once. The junction had 5 bases not matched to a gene; V was cut back by 6 bases and J by 4 bases. The CDR3 totals 14 residues. The germline V gene encodes CDR1 SNHLY and CDR2 FYNNEI. Time point: blood 4 weeks post-SBRT, at nephrectomy. This sample's treatment: 15 Gy SBRT to primary tumor, nephrectomy 4 weeks later. Blood was sampled at baseline, 2 weeks and 4 weeks after SBRT.

This TCR came from a woman aged 50 to 60 with renal cell carcinoma. This chain connects TRBV2 to TRBJ2-1; the match to TRBD2 covers 8 bases. The sample in question was blood, obtained from a patient whose treatment included radiotherapy and nephrectomy. The CDR3 sequence is CASRRGGGYNEQFF. The CDR3 bases are TGTGCCAGCAGACGGGGGGGCGGGTACAATGAGCAGTTCTTC.